The sequence of this T cell receptor beta chain was determined in a study of blood T cell repertoires in COVID-19. Study-level background: Nucleic acid was either cDNA or gDNA, and it came from T cells, B-cell-depleted T cells, or PBMCs.

Authors' processing steps: Reference gene primer amplification in the assay estimated nucleated cell counts. Here immunoSEQ multiplex PCR was the method, and the copy in TCRdb shows in-frame clones only, minus some. V and J calls and clone size follow that table, whereas D and trimming were derived from the DNA. The sample includes roughly 120,000 clones, 70% to 90% of them seen just once. Material for sequencing was peripheral blood. The sequence was obtained from a human donor in a cohort sampled during active COVID-19.

CDR3: CASSEGTGVKTEAFF. The CDR3 DNA sequence: TGTGCCAGCAGTGAAGGGACAGGGGTTAAGACTGAAGCTTTCTTT. This sequence joins TRBV6-1 and TRBJ1-1, with 9 bases fitting TRBD1. This CDR3 spans 15 amino acids. V lost 1 base, J lost 5 bases, and 5 bases stayed unmatched. The germline CDR1 and CDR2 sequences are MNHNS and SASEGT.